These 5 T cell receptor beta chains share one sample of origin, sequenced in a study of regulatory T cells in long-lasting Graves disease. In building TCR beta libraries, iRepertoire HTBI primers were used together with Arm-PCR of CDR3 regions. Each CDR3 protein is one row after TCRdb ran MiXCR on the multiplex PCR reads. The profile shows roughly 450,000 distinct CDR3 sequences, less than 25% of them singletons. Documented time point: persistent/refractory GD, antithyroid drugs over 5 years with positive TRAb. Extracted PBMC RNA gave rise to the TCR library. The specimen was peripheral blood mononuclear cells (PBMCs), collected when the disease was refractory, from a patient treated with antithyroid drugs. These receptor sequences come from a female donor with Graves disease.

V and J are TRBV12-5 and TRBJ2-2; D perhaps matches TRBD2 (5 bases). The CDR3 consists of 18 residues. The V gene lost 3 bases and the J gene lost 3 bases, with 20 bases spanning the gap. The V gene's germline CDR1 is LGHNT and CDR2 FRNRAP. CDR3 region: CASGFFIRTANYTGELFF. CDR3 in DNA: TGTGCTAGTGGTTTTTTCATCCGGACTGCCAATTACACCGGGGAGCTGTTTTTT.

The V gene is TRBV20-1, the J gene TRBJ1-2; TRBD1 agrees at 12 bases. The germline V gene encodes CDR1 DFQATT and CDR2 SNEGSKA (reference sequence). The junction had 7 bases not matched to a gene; V was cut back by 5 bases and J by 6 bases. This CDR3 has 14 amino acids. CDR3 bases: TGCAGTGCTTTTCCGGGACAGGGGGCTAATGGCTACACCTTC. It yields the protein CSAFPGQGANGYTF.

Turning to this clonotype: Sequence at one end of the junction differs from germline and may be a read error. This chain uses TRBV7-9 with TRBJ2-7; D possibly corresponds to TRBD2 (6 bases). Germline CDR1 is SEHNR and CDR2 is FQNEAQ (reference sequence). The CDR3 spans 13 residues. CDR3 nucleotide sequence: TGTGCCAGCAGCAAACGACTAGATATCCGTAGAAAATTC. Translating it yields CASSKRLDIRRKF.

This clonotype was detected ten times or more. The chain recombines TRBV7-9 with TRBJ1-1; no definite D call. CDR3 length: 13 amino acids. Germline-derived CDR1 and CDR2 are SEHNR and FQNEAQ (reference sequence). V was clipped by 5 bases and J by 1 base, with 8 bases between them. CDR3 protein: CASSLGENTEAFF. DNA for the CDR3: TGTGCCAGCAGCCTTGGGGAGAACACTGAAGCTTTCTTT.

In its sample, this clonotype was seen many times. The chain's CDR3 is CASAGGTTNTEAFF. The DNA of the CDR3 is TGTGCCAGCGCCGGGGGGACAACGAACACTGAAGCTTTCTTT. This sequence joins TRBV28 and TRBJ1-1; TRBD1 is a possible D gene (6 bases). The length of the CDR3 is 14 residues. V shed 8 bases and J shed 1 base, with 14 bases lying between them. Germline values: CDR1 MDHEN, CDR2 SYDVKM.